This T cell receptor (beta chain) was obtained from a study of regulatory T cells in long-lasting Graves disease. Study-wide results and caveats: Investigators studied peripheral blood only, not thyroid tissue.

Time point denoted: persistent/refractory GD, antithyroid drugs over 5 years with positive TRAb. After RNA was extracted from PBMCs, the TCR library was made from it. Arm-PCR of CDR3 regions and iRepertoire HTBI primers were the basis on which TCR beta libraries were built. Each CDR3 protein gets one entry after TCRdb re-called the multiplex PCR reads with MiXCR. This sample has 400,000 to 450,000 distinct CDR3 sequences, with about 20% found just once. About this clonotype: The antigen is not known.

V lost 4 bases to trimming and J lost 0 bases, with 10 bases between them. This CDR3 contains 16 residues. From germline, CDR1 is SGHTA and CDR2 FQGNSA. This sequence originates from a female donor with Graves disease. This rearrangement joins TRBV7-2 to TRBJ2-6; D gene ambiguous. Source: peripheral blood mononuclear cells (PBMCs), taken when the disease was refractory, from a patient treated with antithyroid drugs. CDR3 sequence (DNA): TGTGCCAGCAGCTACATGAAGGGCTCTGGGGCCAACGTCCTGACTTTC. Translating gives CASSYMKGSGANVLTF.